The source of this T cell receptor beta chain is a study of blood T cell repertoires in COVID-19. Study summary: T cells, B-cell-depleted T cells, or PBMCs provided the cDNA or gDNA that served as material.

In the source study's methods: Nucleated cell number was recorded as an estimate derived from reference gene primer amplification. The assay was immunoSEQ multiplex PCR, and TCRdb's table has in-frame clones only and misses some. The DNA gave D and trimming, while V, J and clone size come from that table. In the table there are a few hundred thousand clones, roughly 84% of which are singletons. This clone was found a few times. Germline V lookup: CDR1 LGHNA, CDR2 YSLEER. The CDR3 length is 15 residues. V lost 0 bases, J lost 6 bases, and 14 bases lay in between. J is TRBJ1-2 and V is TRBV4-3, with a weak D call TRBD1 (6 bases). The TCR comes from a woman under 30 with acute or convalescent COVID-19. Sequencing input: peripheral blood. The CDR3 DNA is TGCGCCAGCAGCCAAGATATTAGGGGGAGGGATGGCTACACCTTC. As protein: CASSQDIRGRDGYTF.